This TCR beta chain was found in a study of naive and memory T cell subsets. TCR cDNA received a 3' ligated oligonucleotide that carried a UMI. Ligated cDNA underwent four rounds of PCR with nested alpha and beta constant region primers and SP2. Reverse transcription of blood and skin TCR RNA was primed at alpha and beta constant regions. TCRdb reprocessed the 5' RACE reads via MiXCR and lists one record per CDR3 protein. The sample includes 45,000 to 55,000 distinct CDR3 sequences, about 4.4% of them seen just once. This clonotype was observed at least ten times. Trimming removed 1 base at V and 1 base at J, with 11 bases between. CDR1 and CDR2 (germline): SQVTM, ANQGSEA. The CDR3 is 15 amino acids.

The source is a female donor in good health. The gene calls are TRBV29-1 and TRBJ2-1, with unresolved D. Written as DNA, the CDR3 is TGCAGCGTTGAAGGCTTGCTGACGTCCTACAATGAGCAGTTCTTC. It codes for CSVEGLLTSYNEQFF.